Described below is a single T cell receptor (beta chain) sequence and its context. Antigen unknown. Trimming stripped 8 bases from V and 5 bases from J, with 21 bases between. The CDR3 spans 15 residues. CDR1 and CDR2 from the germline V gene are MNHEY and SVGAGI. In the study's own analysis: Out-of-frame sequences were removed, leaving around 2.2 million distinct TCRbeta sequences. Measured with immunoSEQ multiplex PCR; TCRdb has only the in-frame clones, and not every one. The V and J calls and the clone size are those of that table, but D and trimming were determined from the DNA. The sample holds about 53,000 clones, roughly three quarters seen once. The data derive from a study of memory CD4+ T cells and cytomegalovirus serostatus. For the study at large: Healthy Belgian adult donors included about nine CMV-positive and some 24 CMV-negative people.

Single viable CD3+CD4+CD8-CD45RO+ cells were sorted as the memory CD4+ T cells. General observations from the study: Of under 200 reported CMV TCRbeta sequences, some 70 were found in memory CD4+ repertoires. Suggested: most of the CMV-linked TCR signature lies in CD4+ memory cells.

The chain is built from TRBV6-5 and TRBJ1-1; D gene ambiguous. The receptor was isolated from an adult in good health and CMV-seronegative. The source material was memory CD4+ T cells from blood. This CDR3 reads CASRPSTPEWTEAFF. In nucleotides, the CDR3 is TGTGCCAGCCGCCCATCGACACCCGAGTGGACTGAAGCTTTCTTT.